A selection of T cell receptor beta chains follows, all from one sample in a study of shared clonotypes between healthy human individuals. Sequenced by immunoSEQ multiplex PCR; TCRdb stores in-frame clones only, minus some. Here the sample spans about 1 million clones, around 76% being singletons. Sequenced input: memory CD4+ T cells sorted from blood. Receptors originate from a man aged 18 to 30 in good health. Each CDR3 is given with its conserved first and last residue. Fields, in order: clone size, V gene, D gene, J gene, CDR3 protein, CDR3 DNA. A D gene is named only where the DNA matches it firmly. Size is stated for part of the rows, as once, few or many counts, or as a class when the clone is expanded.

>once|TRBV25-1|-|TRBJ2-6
CASSAATASSGANVLTF
TGTGCCAGCAGTGCCGCGACAGCGAGCTCTGGGGCCAACGTCCTGACTTTC
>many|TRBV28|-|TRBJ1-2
CASTTLLGWGSSGYTF
TGTGCCAGCACCACCCTTCTTGGGTGGGGGTCCTCTGGCTACACCTTC
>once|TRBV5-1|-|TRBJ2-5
CASSLAELKRQETQYF
TGCGCCAGCAGCCTCGCGGAGTTAAAGCGGCAAGAGACCCAGTACTTC
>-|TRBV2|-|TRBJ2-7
CASSEGQRQYF
TGTGCCAGCAGTGAAGGACAGCGTCAGTACTTC
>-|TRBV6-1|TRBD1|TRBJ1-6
CASSEAGTVTPLHF
TGTGCCAGCAGTGAAGCCGGGACAGTAACACCCCTCCACTTT
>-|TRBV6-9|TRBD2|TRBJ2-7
CASSTTPSGRVYEQYF
TGTGCCAGCAGTACTACCCCTAGCGGGAGGGTCTACGAGCAGTACTTC
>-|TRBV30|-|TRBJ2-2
CAIGTQNTGELFF
TGTGCCATCGGGACTCAGAACACCGGGGAGCTGTTTTTT
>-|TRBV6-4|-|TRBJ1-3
CASFSSSGNTIYF
TGTGCCAGCTTCAGCTCGTCGGGAAACACCATATATTTT
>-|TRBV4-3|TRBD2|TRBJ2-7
CASSQRLAGGDYEQYF
TGCGCCAGCAGCCAAAGGCTAGCGGGAGGGGACTACGAGCAGTACTTC
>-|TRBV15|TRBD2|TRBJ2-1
CATSREGTSGLNEQFF
TGTGCCACCAGCAGAGAGGGGACTAGCGGGTTAAATGAGCAGTTCTTC
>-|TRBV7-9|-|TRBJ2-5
CASSLAGLETQYF
TGTGCCAGCAGCTTAGCGGGCCTGGAGACCCAGTACTTC
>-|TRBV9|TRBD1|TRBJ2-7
CASSGGTGISYEQYF
TGTGCCAGCAGCGGAGGGACAGGGATCTCCTACGAGCAGTACTTC
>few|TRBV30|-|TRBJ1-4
CAWSVTADSVAFF
TGTGCCTGGAGTGTAACTGCCGACAGCGTGGCGTTTTTT
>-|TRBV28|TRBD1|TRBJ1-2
CASSFRGRYGYTF
TGTGCCAGCAGTTTCAGGGGGCGATATGGCTACACCTTC
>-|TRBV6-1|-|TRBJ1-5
CASSEVEGQPQHF
TGTGCCAGCAGTGAAGTTGAAGGGCAGCCCCAGCATTTT
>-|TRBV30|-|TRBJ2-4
CAWTPSLAKNIQYF
TGTGCCTGGACCCCCAGTCTAGCCAAAAACATTCAGTACTTC
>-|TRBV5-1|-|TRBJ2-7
CASGTSTYEQYF
TGCGCCAGCGGGACATCTACCTACGAGCAGTACTTC
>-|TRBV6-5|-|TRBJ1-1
CASNRGTEAFF
TGTGCCAGCAACCGCGGGACTGAAGCTTTCTTT
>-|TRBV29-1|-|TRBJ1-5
CSVGAGDNQPQHF
TGCAGCGTTGGGGCAGGGGATAATCAGCCCCAGCATTTT
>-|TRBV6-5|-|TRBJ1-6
CASREGESPLHF
TGTGCCAGCCGAGAGGGCGAATCACCCCTCCACTTT
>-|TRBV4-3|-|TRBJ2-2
CASSQTLIRVTNTGELFF
TGCGCCAGCAGCCAGACTCTTATCCGGGTGACGAACACCGGGGAGCTGTTTTTT
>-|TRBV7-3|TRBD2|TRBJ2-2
CASSPRGGPSTGELFF
TGTGCCAGCAGCCCTCGGGGGGGCCCCAGCACCGGGGAGCTGTTTTTT
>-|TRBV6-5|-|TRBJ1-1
CASSSGTEAFF
TGTGCCAGCAGTTCCGGGACTGAAGCTTTCTTT
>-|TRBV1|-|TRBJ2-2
CTSSQEVWTSGRNTGELFF
TGCACCAGCAGCCAGGAAGTATGGACTAGCGGACGGAACACCGGGGAGCTGTTTTTT
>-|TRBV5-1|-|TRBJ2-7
CASGLSGDSAYEQYF
TGCGCCAGCGGACTATCCGGAGACAGCGCCTACGAGCAGTACTTC
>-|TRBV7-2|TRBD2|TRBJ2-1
CASSLGGADEQFF
TGTGCCAGCAGCTTGGGAGGGGCGGATGAGCAGTTCTTC
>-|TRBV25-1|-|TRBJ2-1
CASSEFNEQFF
TGTGCCAGCAGTGAATTCAATGAGCAGTTCTTC